One and the same sample provided the 29 T cell receptor beta chains below, sequenced in a study of blood T cell repertoires in COVID-19. Some clones are missing from TCRdb's copy, which holds only in-frame ones; the method was immunoSEQ multiplex PCR. The table has roughly 400,000 clones, nearly 90% seen once. Sequencing used PBMCs or T cells enriched from blood (not recorded which). The receptor set was obtained from a woman aged 18-29 years who had been exposed to COVID-19.

The gene calls are TRBV11-2 and TRBJ2-1, with 11 bases identical to TRBD2. V was pared by 5 bases and J by 9 bases, with 6 bases of the junction left unmatched. CDR3 length: 14 amino acids. Germline V gives CDR1 SGHAT, CDR2 FQNNGV. The CDR3 reads CASSPTSGSFEQFF. As DNA, the CDR3 is TGTGCCAGCAGCCCAACTAGCGGGAGTTTTGAGCAGTTCTTC.

The CDR3 DNA reads as TGTGCCAGCAGCGATCAGGGATACGGCTACACCTTC. Translated, it gives CASSDQGYGYTF. The gene calls are TRBV14 and TRBJ1-2; a weak D match, TRBD1 (5 bases). This CDR3 has 12 amino acids. Trimming stripped 5 bases from V and 8 bases from J, with 12 bases between. CDR1 and CDR2 from the germline V gene are SGHDN and FVKESK.

This chain joins TRBV7-2 and TRBJ1-1; weak D call: TRBD1 (5 bases). The germline gives CDR1 SGHTA, CDR2 FQGNSA. V was trimmed by 1 base and J by 7 bases, leaving 10 bases between them. This CDR3 spans 13 amino acids. DNA of the CDR3: TGTGCCAGCAGCTTAGACGTAGGGGTTGAAGCTTTCTTT. Translated: CASSLDVGVEAFF.

The V gene is TRBV6-2 or TRBV6-3, the J gene TRBJ2-5; maybe TRBD1 (6 bases). Germline values: CDR1 MNHEY, CDR2 SVGEGT. Trimming stripped 6 bases from V and 0 bases from J, with 14 bases between. The CDR3 has 15 amino acids. The CDR3 reads CASSGTGIYQETQYF. CDR3 DNA sequence: TGTGCCAGCAGCGGTACAGGGATTTACCAAGAGACCCAGTACTTC.

The chain has TRBV27 and TRBJ2-7; D remains ambiguous. V was clipped by 5 bases and J by 0 bases, with 14 bases between them. There are 15 residues in the CDR3. The germline V gene has CDR1 MNHEY and CDR2 SMNVEV (reference sequence). In DNA form, the CDR3 reads TGTGCCAGCAGTCGAGACTTCTCTAGCTCCTACGAGCAGTACTTC. Its protein is CASSRDFSSSYEQYF.

The chain carries TRBV3-1 (or the pseudogene TRBV3-2) and TRBJ2-1; 10 positions match TRBD2. Losses at the gene ends were 3 bases for V and 5 bases for J; bases not matched to a gene: 7. Germline values: CDR1 LGHDT, CDR2 YNNKEL (reference sequence). The CDR3 has 16 residues. The CDR3 DNA follows: TGTGCCAGCAGCCACACCGGGACTAGCGTGAACAATGAGCAGTTCTTC. It is translated as CASSHTGTSVNNEQFF.

The chain links TRBV5-5 to TRBJ2-1, with TRBD2 matching 7 bases. Germline assignment: CDR1 SGHKS and CDR2 YYEKEE (reference sequence). J gave up 4 bases and V 0 bases, and 4 bases lay outside the gene matches. The length of the CDR3 is 15 residues. The CDR3 here is CASSLVLAAYNEQFF. The CDR3 nucleotides read TGTGCCAGCAGCTTGGTTCTAGCGGCTTACAATGAGCAGTTCTTC.

This chain connects TRBV4-3 to TRBJ1-2, with 7 bases lining up with TRBD1. Germline V CDR1 and CDR2: LGHNA, YSLEER. The CDR3 loop spans 17 amino acids. J gave up 3 bases and V 1 base, and 11 bases lay outside the gene matches. The CDR3 region is CASSQGLRQGEDYGYTF. DNA of the CDR3: TGCGCCAGCAGCCAAGGACTTCGACAGGGCGAAGACTATGGCTACACCTTC.

The chain joins TRBV6-5 to TRBJ2-7, with D possibly TRBD1 on 5 matching bases. The CDR3 has 13 residues. The V and J ends lost 2 bases and 2 bases respectively, with 7 bases between them. Germline CDR1 is MNHEY and CDR2 is SVGAGI. Here the CDR3 reads CASSYPGPYEQYF. CDR3 coding DNA: TGTGCCAGCAGTTACCCAGGGCCCTACGAGCAGTACTTC.

The chain links TRBV7-3 to TRBJ2-5; 11 positions match TRBD1. The CDR3 has 15 amino acids. In germline, CDR1 is SGHTA, CDR2 FQGTGA. The J segment lost 4 bases and the V segment lost 5 bases, leaving 6 bases of the junction unmatched. CDR3 region: CASSTGQGARETQYF. The CDR3 nucleotides are TGTGCCAGCAGCACAGGACAGGGGGCGAGAGAGACCCAGTACTTC.

The rearrangement joins TRBV9 to TRBJ1-3; D is ambiguous. V was shortened by 0 bases and J by 8 bases, with 18 bases between the two germline ends. There are 16 residues in the CDR3. From germline, CDR1 is SGDLS and CDR2 YYNGEE. The CDR3 DNA follows: TGTGCCAGCAGCGTAGGGTACGAGGGAACCGGTGACACCATATATTTT. It encodes CASSVGYEGTGDTIYF.

The J gene is TRBJ1-1, the V gene TRBV6-5; 7 bases match TRBD1. Losses at the gene ends were 4 bases for V and 3 bases for J; bases not matched to a gene: 8. The CDR3 runs 15 residues. In germline, CDR1 is MNHEY, CDR2 SVGAGI. CDR3 bases: TGTGCCAGCAGTTCCCCGACAGGGCAGTACACTGAAGCTTTCTTT. This translates into CASSSPTGQYTEAFF.

The chain recombines TRBV27 with TRBJ2-3; D possibly corresponds to TRBD1 (6 bases). CDR1 is MNHEY and CDR2 is SMNVEV in the germline V gene (reference sequence). V was pared by 2 bases and J by 4 bases, with 13 bases between. This CDR3 region has 15 residues. CDR3 amino acids: CASSLGGHRADTQYF. In DNA form, the CDR3 reads TGTGCCAGCAGTTTAGGGGGCCACAGGGCAGATACGCAGTATTTT.

This sequence joins TRBV5-4 and TRBJ2-5, with 7 positions matching TRBD2. Germline V gene lookup returns CDR1 SGHNT and CDR2 YYREEE (reference sequence). The ends lost 4 bases at V and 1 base at J; junction bases unmatched: 7. This CDR3 has 15 residues. In nucleotides, the CDR3 is TGTGCCAGCAGCGGGAGGGGAGGCCTCCAAGAGACCCAGTACTTC. Translating it yields CASSGRGGLQETQYF.

This chain joins TRBV29-1 and TRBJ2-7; possible D gene TRBD1, 5 bases. Trimming pared 0 bases from V and 4 bases from J, leaving 7 bases between. Per germline, CDR1 SQVTM and CDR2 ANQGSEA. The CDR3 loop spans 12 amino acids. CDR3 in DNA: TGCAGCGTTGAAGAATCAGGGTACGAGCAGTACTTC. Translation: CSVEESGYEQYF.

The J gene is TRBJ1-2, the V gene TRBV3-1 (or the pseudogene TRBV3-2); D remains ambiguous. Germline V CDR1 and CDR2: LGHDT, YNNKEL (reference sequence). Deletions cut 6 bases from V and 6 bases from J, with 14 bases between. The CDR3 totals 13 residues. This CDR3 reads CASRNSGSDGYTF. CDR3 nucleotides: TGTGCCAGCAGGAACAGCGGGTCTGATGGCTACACCTTC.

The rearrangement links TRBV3-1 (or the pseudogene TRBV3-2) to TRBJ2-1, with D possibly matching TRBD2 (6 bases). The V end lost 1 base, the J end lost 6 bases, and 10 bases lay between the germline ends. In germline, CDR1 is LGHDT, CDR2 YNNKEL (reference sequence). This CDR3 has 14 residues. The CDR3 loop reads CASSQGLGGNEQFF. In DNA form, the CDR3 reads TGTGCCAGCAGCCAAGGGCTCGGGGGCAATGAGCAGTTCTTC.

J is TRBJ2-1 and V is TRBV28; D is uncertain. CDR1 and CDR2 (germline): MDHEN, SYDVKM. The CDR3 loop spans 13 amino acids. Trimming removed 4 bases from V and 5 bases from J, with 9 bases in between. CDR3 loop: CASSSPPDNEQFF. The CDR3, as DNA: TGTGCCAGCAGTTCCCCCCCGGACAATGAGCAGTTCTTC.

This clone was found a few times. J is TRBJ1-6 and V is TRBV6-2 or TRBV6-3; D not resolved. This CDR3 spans 17 amino acids. V lost 7 bases and J lost 9, with 25 bases in between. Germline V gene lookup returns CDR1 MNHEY and CDR2 SVGEGT. In nucleotides, the CDR3 is TGTGCCAGCACCCCTTCGACCTTCAGGTTGCCAAGTTCACCCCTCCACTTT. Translating it yields CASTPSTFRLPSSPLHF.

The chain couples TRBV9 to TRBJ2-7; 8 bases match TRBD1. CDR3 length: 14 amino acids. The junction had 6 bases not matched to a gene; V was cut back by 4 bases and J by 3 bases. The germline CDR1 and CDR2 sequences are SGDLS and YYNGEE. The CDR3 DNA reads as TGTGCCAGCAGCTCGACAGGGGTCTACTACGAGCAGTACTTC. As protein: CASSSTGVYYEQYF.

This chain links TRBV6-5 with TRBJ2-7; 9 bases agree with TRBD1. The V gene end was trimmed by 2 bases and the J gene end by 3 bases; junction bases not matched to a gene: 5. Germline V gives CDR1 MNHEY, CDR2 SVGAGI. The CDR3 runs to 15 residues. CDR3 DNA sequence: TGTGCCAGCAGTTACGCCGGGACAGGGCTCTACGAGCAGTACTTC. As protein: CASSYAGTGLYEQYF.

J is TRBJ2-7 and V is TRBV4-3, with 10 bases lining up with TRBD2. The J segment lost 1 base and the V segment lost 1 base, leaving 7 bases of the junction unmatched. The CDR3 covers 17 residues. Germline lookup yields CDR1 LGHNA and CDR2 YSLEER. CDR3 sequence reads: CASSQVQASGGSYEQYF. In DNA form, the CDR3 reads TGCGCCAGCAGCCAAGTTCAGGCTAGCGGGGGATCCTACGAGCAGTACTTC.

The chain joins TRBV28 to TRBJ1-5, with TRBD1 identical over 7 bases. V trimming: 5 bases; J trimming: 5 bases; junction bases outside the gene matches: 12. Germline V gene sequence: CDR1 MDHEN, CDR2 SYDVKM. The CDR3 runs to 16 residues. The CDR3 loop reads CASSPAGTEAHQPQHF. The CDR3 nucleotides are TGTGCCAGCAGTCCAGCCGGGACAGAGGCGCATCAGCCCCAGCATTTT.

The rearrangement links TRBV10-1 to TRBJ2-1, with 8 bases fitting TRBD2. Germline CDR1 is WNHNN and CDR2 is SYGVQD (reference sequence). The CDR3 has 16 residues. V shed 0 bases, J shed 3 bases, and the junction held 4 bases outside the gene matches. CDR3 region: CASSESGGGNYNEQFF. DNA for the CDR3: TGCGCCAGCAGTGAGTCCGGGGGGGGTAACTACAATGAGCAGTTCTTC.

J is TRBJ2-7 and V is TRBV4-2; 7 bases are shared with TRBD2. The CDR3 sequence is 16 residues long. The germline V gene encodes CDR1 LGHNA and CDR2 YNFKEQ. The V gene end was trimmed by 4 bases and the J gene end by 0 bases; junction bases not matched to a gene: 9. The CDR3: CASSPMDGGSSYEQYF. For the CDR3, the DNA is TGTGCCAGCAGCCCGATGGACGGGGGGAGCTCCTACGAGCAGTACTTC.

This chain joins TRBV18 and TRBJ2-1; TRBD2 agrees at 8 bases. The CDR3 is made up of 16 amino acids. Germline CDR1 is KGHSH and CDR2 is LQKENI. Trimming removed 1 base from V and 8 bases from J; junction bases left unmatched: 10. The CDR3 DNA is TGTGCCAGCTCACCACAGGGACTAGGGCCTGGGGATGAGCAGTTCTTC. Amino acids: CASSPQGLGPGDEQFF.

V usage is TRBV7-9 and J usage is TRBJ2-3, with D possibly being TRBD2 (6 bases). V was pared by 10 bases and J by 2 bases, with 10 bases between. This CDR3 is built from 12 residues. Germline-derived CDR1 and CDR2 are SEHNR and FQNEAQ (reference sequence). CDR3 DNA: TGTGCCACCCCGCGGGACACAGATACGCAGTATTTT. This codes for CATPRDTDTQYF.

The chain carries TRBV19 and TRBJ1-5; 8 nucleotides match TRBD1. The ends lost 4 bases at V and 4 bases at J; junction bases unmatched: 6. The germline V gene has CDR1 LNHDA and CDR2 SQIVND (reference sequence). The CDR3 length is 15 residues. In DNA, the CDR3 is TGTGCCAGTAGTACCCTTTACAGGGGGAATCAGCCCCAGCATTTT. Its protein is CASSTLYRGNQPQHF.

The genes are TRBV4-3 and TRBJ2-4, with 9 bases matching TRBD1. CDR1 and CDR2 (germline): LGHNA, YSLEER. The CDR3 loop spans 17 amino acids. Trimming took 10 bases from V and 0 from J; bases not matched to a gene: 13. The CDR3 reads CATPLSSDRGAKNIQYF. As DNA, the CDR3 is TGCGCCACCCCTCTCAGTTCGGACAGGGGAGCCAAAAACATTCAGTACTTC.